The rows below give T cell receptor beta chains drawn from one sample of a study of blood T cell repertoires in COVID-19. Sequencing was performed with immunoSEQ multiplex PCR; in TCRdb, only in-frame clones are kept and a portion is missing. In the table there are about 270,000 clones, approximately 86% of which are singletons. Input material: peripheral blood. The source of these receptors is a man aged 40-49 years who had recovered from COVID-19. Each CDR3 is given with its conserved first and last residue. The D gene is left open where the match is weak. Clone size is shown for a subset of rows, as once, few, many or a class of expanded clone.

>NA|TRBJ1-4|TRBV4-1|TRBD1
TGCGCCAGCAGCCAGAGGACAGGGGGCCCTGAAAAACTGTTTTTT
CASSQRTGGPEKLFF
>NA|TRBJ2-5|TRBV3-1/TRBV3-2|TRBD2
TGTGCCAGCAGCCTCCCATTGGCGGGAGGACAAGAGACCCAGTACTTC
CASSLPLAGGQETQYF
>NA|TRBJ2-4|TRBV11-3|TRBD1
TGTGCCAGCAGCCCGGGGACAGGGGAAAACATTCAGTACTTC
CASSPGTGENIQYF
>NA|TRBJ2-5|TRBV20-1|NA
TGCAGTGCCCGCCGGGGGGAGACCCAGTACTTC
CSARRGETQYF
>NA|TRBJ2-7|TRBV10-2|NA
TGCGCCACCATCCCCCCCGGGGGATACACCTACGAGCAGTACTTC
CATIPPGGYTYEQYF
>NA|TRBJ1-5|TRBV5-1|TRBD1
TGCGCCAGCAGCACGGGACAGGATAGCAATCAGCCCCAGCATTTT
CASSTGQDSNQPQHF
>NA|TRBJ1-1|TRBV12-3/TRBV12-4|NA
TGTGCCAGCAGTTTAGCGAGGGCAGATGAAGCTTTCTTT
CASSLARADEAFF
>NA|TRBJ2-2|TRBV3-1/TRBV3-2|NA
TGTGCCAGCAGCCCCGTTTCCCCCGGGGAGCTGTTTTTT
CASSPVSPGELFF
>NA|TRBJ1-1|TRBV5-4|NA
TGTGCCAGCAGGTCGGGGGGCGGTCGCATGAACACTGAAGCTTTCTTT
CASRSGGGRMNTEAFF
>NA|TRBJ2-1|TRBV2|NA
TGTGCCATCTACCCCGGGGGTTTGTACAATGAGCAGTTCTTC
CAIYPGGLYNEQFF
>NA|TRBJ1-1|TRBV30|NA
TGTGCCTGGAGTTCCCGGACAAAAACGTTCATGAACACTGAAGCTTTCTTT
CAWSSRTKTFMNTEAFF
>NA|TRBJ1-6|TRBV27|NA
TGTGCCAGCAGTCTAACAACAGGTTTTGACAATTCACCCCTCCACTTT
CASSLTTGFDNSPLHF
>once|TRBJ1-6|TRBV28|NA
TGTGCCATCGTCGACAGGACCAATTCACCCCTCCACTTT
CAIVDRTNSPLHF
>NA|TRBJ2-7|TRBV7-8|NA
TGTGCCAGCAGCTTAGCGGGAGACTCCTACGAGCAGTACTTC
CASSLAGDSYEQYF
>NA|TRBJ2-7|TRBV19|NA
TGTGCCAGTAGTATTGCCTCACCGGACGAGCAGTACTTC
CASSIASPDEQYF
>NA|TRBJ2-7|TRBV6-5|NA
TGTGCCAGCGGGAGGGGGGCCGGCTACGAGCAGTACTTC
CASGRGAGYEQYF
>NA|TRBJ1-2|TRBV7-9|TRBD1
TGTGCCAGCAGCGACCCCCGGGACAGGGACTATGGCTACACCTTC
CASSDPRDRDYGYTF
>NA|TRBJ2-5|TRBV7-8|TRBD2
TGTGCCAGCAGCTTAGTCGCGGGGGGCCAAGAGACCCAGTACTTC
CASSLVAGGQETQYF
>NA|TRBJ2-7|TRBV9|NA
TGTGCCAGCAGCGTTGGTAGCGAGATTTACGAGCAGTACTTC
CASSVGSEIYEQYF
>NA|TRBJ2-7|TRBV6-6|TRBD1
TGTGCCAGCAGTTCACGGACAGGAGAAGATTACGAGCAGTACTTC
CASSSRTGEDYEQYF
>NA|TRBJ1-2|TRBV30|TRBD1
TGTGCCTGGAGTGTACGTTATAGACAGGGGGATGGCTACACCTTC
CAWSVRYRQGDGYTF
>NA|TRBJ1-4|TRBV30|TRBD1
TGTGCCTGGCAAAACAGGGGCGAAAAACTGTTTTTT
CAWQNRGEKLFF
>NA|TRBJ2-3|TRBV9|NA
TGTGCCAGCAGCCCGCTAGGCCCAGCAGATACGCAGTATTTT
CASSPLGPADTQYF
>NA|TRBJ2-7|TRBV5-1|NA
TGCGCCAGCAGCTTGGGGTCAGCGGTTACGAGCTCCTACGAGCAGTACTTC
CASSLGSAVTSSYEQYF
>NA|TRBJ2-1|TRBV9|TRBD1
TGTGCCAGCAGCGTCCACCCCGGGACAGAGAACAATGAGCAGTTCTTC
CASSVHPGTENNEQFF
>NA|TRBJ2-7|TRBV10-1|NA
TGCGCCAGCAGTGAAAGGACAGTTCACTACGAGCAGTACTTC
CASSERTVHYEQYF
>many|TRBJ2-1|TRBV30|TRBD1
TGTGCCTGGAGTGGCAGGGGGCGTCGGAATGAGCAGTTCTTC
CAWSGRGRRNEQFF
>NA|TRBJ1-5|TRBV6-5|NA
TGTGCCAGCAGACCGGGACATAGCAATCAGCCCCAGCATTTT
CASRPGHSNQPQHF
>NA|TRBJ2-3|TRBV4-1|NA
TGCGCCAGCAGCCAAGTAGCGGCTACCACGGATACGCAGTATTTT
CASSQVAATTDTQYF
>few|TRBJ1-4|TRBV5-4|NA
TGTGCCAGCAGCTCCTGGGGGGCTAATGAAAAACTGTTTTTT
CASSSWGANEKLFF
>NA|TRBJ2-5|TRBV7-9|TRBD2
TGTGCCAGCAGCTCACGGACTAGCGGGGTGAAAGAGACCCAGTACTTC
CASSSRTSGVKETQYF
>once|TRBJ2-6|TRBV4-1|TRBD1
TGCGCCAGCAGCCAATGGACAGGGACCCCCTCTGGGGCCAACGTCCTGACTTTC
CASSQWTGTPSGANVLTF
>NA|TRBJ1-1|TRBV12-5|NA
TGTGCTAGTGGTTTGCCCCCGGGGAGGCCCGAAGCTTTCTTT
CASGLPPGRPEAFF
>NA|TRBJ2-1|TRBV5-1|TRBD2
TGCGCCAGCAGCCAGGGACGGTTAGCGGGGGACAATGAGCAGTTCTTC
CASSQGRLAGDNEQFF
>NA|TRBJ1-1|TRBV11-2|NA
TGTGCCAGCAGACAACAGGGGAACACTGAAGCTTTCTTT
CASRQQGNTEAFF
>few|TRBJ1-5|TRBV21-1|NA
TGTGCCAGCAGCAAATCGGGACAGTCCAATCAGCCCCAGCATTTT
CASSKSGQSNQPQHF
>NA|TRBJ1-1|TRBV29-1|NA
TGCAGCGTTGCTGGCGGGATGGGGAACACTGAAGCTTTCTTT
CSVAGGMGNTEAFF
>NA|TRBJ1-1|TRBV28|TRBD1
TGTGCCAGCAGTACAGGGGGGCGAGGGGCCACTGAAGCTTTCTTT
CASSTGGRGATEAFF
>NA|TRBJ2-7|TRBV7-9|NA
TGTGCCAGCAGCCCGTCCGTAGTGGCGGACTACGAGCAGTACTTC
CASSPSVVADYEQYF
>NA|TRBJ2-2|TRBV6-2/TRBV6-3|NA
TGTGCCAGCAGTTATTCGGACTTCTCGAGAGACACCGGGGAGCTGTTTTTT
CASSYSDFSRDTGELFF
>once|TRBJ2-3|TRBV20-1|TRBD2
TGCAGTGCTAGTCGAGCTAGCGGGGGGGTCACAGATACGCAGTATTTT
CSASRASGGVTDTQYF
>NA|TRBJ2-7|TRBV29-1|TRBD2
TGCAGCGTTCGACTAGCGGGATTCCGCTACGAGCAGTACTTC
CSVRLAGFRYEQYF
>many|TRBJ2-1|TRBV7-2|NA
TGTGCCAGCAGCTTAGGTCCGGGGGCCTACAATGAGCAGTTCTTC
CASSLGPGAYNEQFF
>NA|TRBJ1-2|TRBV4-3|NA
TGCGCCAGCAGCCAAGATGTCCGTCCGGGGTATGGCTACACCTTC
CASSQDVRPGYGYTF
>NA|TRBJ2-5|TRBV6-2/TRBV6-3|TRBD2
TGTGCCAGCAGTTGGTATTCTAGCGGGGGATTAACCCAGTACTTC
CASSWYSSGGLTQYF
>NA|TRBJ2-5|TRBV6-6|TRBD2
TGTGCCAGCAGTTACGCTAGCGGGATTGAGACCCAGTACTTC
CASSYASGIETQYF
>NA|TRBJ1-2|TRBV20-1|NA
TGCAGTGCTAGTCCCCCGGGTTTTGGCTACACCTTC
CSASPPGFGYTF
>NA|TRBJ1-1|TRBV5-1|TRBD1
TGCGCCAGCAGCTTACGACAGGGTCCGAACACTGAAGCTTTCTTT
CASSLRQGPNTEAFF
>NA|TRBJ2-7|TRBV6-5|TRBD2
TGTGCCAGCAGTCTGACTAGCGGGGGTTTCAACGAGCAGTACTTC
CASSLTSGGFNEQYF
>once|TRBJ2-1|TRBV5-5|TRBD2
TGTGCCAGCAGCCATACCGGGAGGGATGAGCAGTTCTTC
CASSHTGRDEQFF
>NA|TRBJ2-2|TRBV19|NA
TGTGCCAGTAGTATAGTAATCCGCGGGGAGCTGTTTTTT
CASSIVIRGELFF
>NA|TRBJ1-2|TRBV19|NA
TGTGCCAGTAGTTCGTTCGGTATCGGCTACACCTTC
CASSSFGIGYTF
>NA|TRBJ2-7|TRBV7-9|NA
TGTGCCAGCAGCTCCACGGGGGCCTACGAGCAGTACTTC
CASSSTGAYEQYF
>NA|TRBJ2-3|TRBV27|NA
TGTGCCAGCAGTAACCTGGGCGGGACAGATACGCAGTATTTT
CASSNLGGTDTQYF
>NA|TRBJ2-4|TRBV5-1|NA
TGCGCCAGCAGCTCGGACTCTACTCACAAAAACATTCAGTACTTC
CASSSDSTHKNIQYF